The 17 T cell receptor beta chains reported below all come from one sample, sequenced in a study of STAT3 mutations in large granular lymphocyte leukemia. Notes on the study in general: Every T-LGLL patient had at least one immunodominant TCRbeta clonotype.

The data were produced by immunoSEQ multiplex PCR, yet TCRdb's version contains in-frame clones alone and is incomplete. The profile shows some 1,300 clones, 72% of them singletons. The antigens for these receptors are not known. Sequencing input: peripheral blood mononuclear cells. These receptors were collected from a woman in her seventies with T-cell large granular lymphocyte leukemia. Some clones in this sample may be carry-over from other donors' samples.

This chain connects TRBV18 to TRBJ2-7; the match to TRBD1 covers 11 bases. The CDR3 runs 16 residues. Germline assignment: CDR1 KGHSH and CDR2 LQKENI. V shed 6 bases and J 2 bases; nucleotides not matched to a gene: 9. The CDR3 region has the DNA TGTGCCAGCTCGGCCGGGACAGGGGGATTTCCCTACGAGCAGTACTTC. Translated: CASSAGTGGFPYEQYF.

The J gene is TRBJ2-3, the V gene TRBV4-3, with D tentatively TRBD2 (6 bases). The ends were cut back, 0 bases at V and 0 bases at J, with 16 bases in the middle. The CDR3 is made up of 18 amino acids. The germline V gene has CDR1 LGHNA and CDR2 YSLEER. The CDR3 region is CASSQEMGGFRSTDTQYF. CDR3 nucleotide sequence: TGCGCCAGCAGCCAAGAAATGGGGGGTTTCCGCAGCACAGATACGCAGTATTTT.

This chain links TRBV2 with TRBJ1-6, with D possibly matching TRBD1 (5 bases). The CDR3 spans 16 residues. Per the germline V gene, CDR1 is SNHLY and CDR2 is FYNNEI. Trimming left V 6 bases short and J 11 bases short, with 23 bases between. This chain's CDR3 is CASSDFRGREGAPLHF. CDR3 coding DNA: TGTGCCAGCAGCGACTTTAGGGGCAGGGAAGGAGCACCCCTCCACTTT.

V is TRBV27 and J is TRBJ1-2, with D possibly matching TRBD1 (5 bases). CDR1 and CDR2 from the germline V gene are MNHEY and SMNVEV (reference sequence). V was shortened by 6 bases and J by 4 bases, with 12 bases between the two germline ends. The CDR3 is 13 amino acids. This CDR3 reads CASRSTGGYGYTF. In nucleotides, the CDR3 is TGTGCCAGCAGGTCTACCGGGGGCTATGGCTACACCTTC.

This clone was observed a few times. The CDR3 loop reads CASNTAGGAREWGYTF. The CDR3 coding sequence is TGTGCCAGCAACACCGCTGGGGGGGCAAGGGAGTGGGGCTACACCTTC. The genes are TRBV28 and TRBJ1-2; weak D call: TRBD1 (6 bases). The CDR3 consists of 16 residues. The V gene's germline CDR1 is MDHEN and CDR2 SYDVKM. The germline V and J ends were trimmed by 7 bases and 8 bases, with 26 bases remaining between them.

This clone was seen a few times. This chain links TRBV13 with TRBJ2-2; D unclear. The CDR3 has 14 amino acids. Trimming pared 5 bases from V and 6 bases from J, leaving 13 bases between. Germline values: CDR1 PRHDT, CDR2 FYEKMQ (reference sequence). This CDR3 is CASSPDRGPGELFF. Here the CDR3 DNA reads TGTGCCAGCAGCCCAGATAGAGGTCCCGGGGAGCTGTTTTTT.

V and J are TRBV9 and TRBJ1-5; no reliable D call. Germline V gene lookup returns CDR1 SGDLS and CDR2 YYNGEE. V lost 0 bases and J lost 7, with 14 bases in between. The CDR3 runs 15 residues. The CDR3 DNA reads TGTGCCAGCAGCGTAGTTGAGGCCAGTAGCCAGCCCCAGCATTTT. It codes for CASSVVEASSQPQHF.

The rearrangement links TRBV2 to TRBJ2-1, with 7 bases matching TRBD1. J was trimmed by 7 bases and V by 6 bases; bases with no gene match: 18. This CDR3 is built from 17 residues. Per germline, CDR1 SNHLY and CDR2 FYNNEI. The CDR3 loop is CASREFRDSSLGNEQFF. CDR3 DNA: TGTGCCAGCAGGGAATTTAGGGACAGCTCCCTGGGGAATGAGCAGTTCTTC.

This clone was counted a few times. The chain employs TRBV18 and TRBJ2-2; 7 nucleotides line up with TRBD1. The germline V gene has CDR1 KGHSH and CDR2 LQKENI. J lost 3 bases, V lost 6 bases, and 10 bases had no gene match. The CDR3 runs 16 residues. CDR3 protein: CASSITGASHTGELFF. CDR3 nucleotides: TGTGCCAGCTCTATCACAGGGGCATCGCACACCGGGGAGCTGTTTTTT.

By frequency in the sample, this clone is large. The CDR3 nucleotides are TGTGCCAGCAGCGTAGGACACAATCAGCCCCAGCATTTT. This sequence encodes CASSVGHNQPQHF. The chain uses TRBV9 and TRBJ1-5; D unresolved. This CDR3 is 13 amino acids long. Trimming took off 0 bases at V and 3 bases at J, with 4 bases between the two ends. Germline V CDR1 and CDR2: SGDLS, YYNGEE.

CDR3 DNA: TGTGCCAGCAGTTACGGATTCTCTGGGGCCAACGTCCTGACTTTC. It translates to CASSYGFSGANVLTF. The chain employs TRBV28 and TRBJ2-6; D is uncertain. The V gene's germline CDR1 is MDHEN and CDR2 SYDVKM. V dropped 4 bases and J dropped 0 bases, with 7 bases sitting between them. CDR3 size: 15 residues.

The chain recombines TRBV18 with TRBJ2-7; TRBD1 might be the D (6 bases). Germline V lookup: CDR1 KGHSH, CDR2 LQKENI. Trimming cost V 2 bases and J 0 bases, with 8 bases left between them. This CDR3 contains 14 residues. CDR3 residues: CASSPGTPSYEQYF. The DNA for the CDR3 is TGTGCCAGCTCACCAGGGACACCCTCCTACGAGCAGTACTTC.

The chain links TRBV6-1 to TRBJ2-7; 8 bases agree with TRBD1. The CDR3 loop spans 13 amino acids. V lost 4 bases and J lost 3; bases outside the gene matches: 2. Germline CDR1 MNHNS, CDR2 SASEGT. CDR3 region: CASSVDRVYEQYF. CDR3 nucleotides: TGTGCCAGCAGTGTGGACAGGGTCTACGAGCAGTACTTC.

This sequence joins TRBV5-5 and TRBJ2-3; TRBD2 matches at 7 bases. Germline assignment: CDR1 SGHKS and CDR2 YYEKEE (reference sequence). Trimming at V came to 1 base and at J to 2 bases, leaving 4 bases not matched to a gene. CDR3 size: 15 residues. The CDR3 region has the DNA TGTGCCAGCAGCTTGTCAAGCGGGAACACAGATACGCAGTATTTT. Residues: CASSLSSGNTDTQYF.

This clone showed up just once. The chain couples TRBV4-3 to TRBJ1-1, with 8 bases that match TRBD1. The germline V gene encodes CDR1 LGHNA and CDR2 YSLEER. This CDR3 is built from 20 residues. Trimming took 0 bases from V and 4 from J; bases not matched to a gene: 19. The CDR3: CASSQESIQGASVGGTEAFF. CDR3 DNA: TGCGCCAGCAGCCAAGAGTCCATCCAGGGGGCCTCGGTAGGGGGCACTGAAGCTTTCTTT.

This sequence joins TRBV7-2 and TRBJ2-5; TRBD1 might be the D (6 bases). The CDR3 consists of 15 residues. V gave up 0 bases and J gave up 2 bases, with 10 bases separating them. CDR1 is SGHTA and CDR2 is FQGNSA in the germline V gene. The CDR3 sequence: CASSLALQGQETQYF. The CDR3, as DNA: TGTGCCAGCAGCTTAGCGTTACAGGGACAAGAGACCCAGTACTTC.

This clone appeared a single time. The chain joins TRBV7-2 to TRBJ2-7; D possibly corresponds to TRBD1 (6 bases). The CDR3 runs 13 residues. CDR1 and CDR2 from the germline V gene are SGHTA and FQGNSA. The V end lost 5 bases, the J end lost 4 bases, and 12 bases lay between the germline ends. The CDR3 spells CASSTTGGYEQYF. CDR3 DNA: TGTGCCAGCAGCACGACAGGCGGTTACGAGCAGTACTTC.